Reported below is one T cell receptor beta chain. Its specificity is unknown. Per germline, CDR1 SGHRS and CDR2 YFSETQ. The CDR3 runs to 16 residues. The germline V and J ends were trimmed by 4 bases and 1 base, with 17 bases remaining between them. The data belong to a study of cytomegalovirus exposure and HLA in healthy donors. Sequencing used immunoSEQ multiplex PCR; TCRdb keeps in-frame clones, though not all of them. The sample consists of 150,000 to 200,000 clones, more than 70% of them appearing once. Notes on the study in general: Subsequent analysis of the 110 or so validation repertoires found a tendency for first-cohort TCR clusters to co-occur.

The chain is built from TRBV5-1 and TRBJ1-1; D might be TRBD1 (5 bases). The material sequenced was PBMCs. This receptor was taken from a man aged 25 to 45 in good health and CMV-seropositive. The CDR3 nucleotides are TGCGCCAGCAGCCTGGCCGGGGCAGCGGGGAACACTGAAGCTTTCTTT. As protein: CASSLAGAAGNTEAFF.